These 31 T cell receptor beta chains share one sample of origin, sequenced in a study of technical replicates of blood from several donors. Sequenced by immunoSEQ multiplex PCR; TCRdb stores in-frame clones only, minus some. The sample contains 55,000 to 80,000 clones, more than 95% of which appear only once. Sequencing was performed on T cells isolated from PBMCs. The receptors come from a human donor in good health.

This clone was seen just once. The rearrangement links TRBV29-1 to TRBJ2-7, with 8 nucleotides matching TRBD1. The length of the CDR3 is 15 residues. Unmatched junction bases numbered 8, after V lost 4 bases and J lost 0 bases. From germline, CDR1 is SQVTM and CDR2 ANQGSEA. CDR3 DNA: TGCAGCGTTGTTTCGACAGGGGTGGGCTCCTACGAGCAGTACTTC. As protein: CSVVSTGVGSYEQYF.

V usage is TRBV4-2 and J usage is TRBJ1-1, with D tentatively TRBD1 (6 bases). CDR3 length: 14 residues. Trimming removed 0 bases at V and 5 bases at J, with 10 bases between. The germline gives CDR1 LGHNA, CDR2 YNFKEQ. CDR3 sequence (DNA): TGTGCCAGCAGCCAAGAAAGGGGGAGAACTGAAGCTTTCTTT. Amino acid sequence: CASSQERGRTEAFF.

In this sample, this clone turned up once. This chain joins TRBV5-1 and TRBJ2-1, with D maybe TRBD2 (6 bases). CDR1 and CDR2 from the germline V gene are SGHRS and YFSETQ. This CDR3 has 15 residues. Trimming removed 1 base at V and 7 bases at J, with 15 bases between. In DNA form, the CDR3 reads TGCGCCAGCAGCTTGTTGGGGACTGACACTAATGAGCAGTTCTTC. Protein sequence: CASSLLGTDTNEQFF.

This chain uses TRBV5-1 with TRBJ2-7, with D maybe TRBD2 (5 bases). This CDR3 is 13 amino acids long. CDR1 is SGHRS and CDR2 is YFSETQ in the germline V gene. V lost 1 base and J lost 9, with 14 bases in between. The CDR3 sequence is CASSLRYAEGQYF. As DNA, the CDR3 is TGCGCCAGCAGCTTGAGATATGCTGAGGGGCAGTACTTC.

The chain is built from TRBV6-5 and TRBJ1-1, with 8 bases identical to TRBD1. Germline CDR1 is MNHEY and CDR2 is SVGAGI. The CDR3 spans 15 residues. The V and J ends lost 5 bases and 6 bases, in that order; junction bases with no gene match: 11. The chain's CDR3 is CASSQPGQVLSEAFF. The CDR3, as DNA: TGTGCCAGCAGTCAACCGGGACAGGTTCTCTCTGAAGCTTTCTTT.

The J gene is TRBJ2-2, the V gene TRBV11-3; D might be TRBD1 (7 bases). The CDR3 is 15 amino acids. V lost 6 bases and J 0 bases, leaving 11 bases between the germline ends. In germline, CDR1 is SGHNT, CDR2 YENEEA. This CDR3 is CASSRGTANTGELFF. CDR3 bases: TGTGCCAGCAGTCGCGGGACAGCGAACACCGGGGAGCTGTTTTTT.

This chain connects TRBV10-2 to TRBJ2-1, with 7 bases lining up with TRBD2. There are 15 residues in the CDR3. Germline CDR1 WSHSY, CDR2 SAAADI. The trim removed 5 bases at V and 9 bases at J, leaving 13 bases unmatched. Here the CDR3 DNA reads TGCGCCAGCAGTTCCGGGACTAACCCCCGAAGTGAGCAGTTCTTC. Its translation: CASSSGTNPRSEQFF.

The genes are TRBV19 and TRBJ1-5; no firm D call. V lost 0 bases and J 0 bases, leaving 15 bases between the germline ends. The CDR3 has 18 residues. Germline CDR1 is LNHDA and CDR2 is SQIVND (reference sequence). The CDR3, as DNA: TGTGCCAGTAGTATAGATTTTCTTGAAGAGTATAGCAATCAGCCCCAGCATTTT. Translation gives CASSIDFLEEYSNQPQHF.

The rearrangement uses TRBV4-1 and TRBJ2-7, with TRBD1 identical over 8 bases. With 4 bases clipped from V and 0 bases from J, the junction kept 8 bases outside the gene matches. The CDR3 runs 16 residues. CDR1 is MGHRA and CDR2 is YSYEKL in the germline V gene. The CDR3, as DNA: TGCGCCAGCAGCCCAGATTGGGACAGGAGCTCCTACGAGCAGTACTTC. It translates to CASSPDWDRSSYEQYF.

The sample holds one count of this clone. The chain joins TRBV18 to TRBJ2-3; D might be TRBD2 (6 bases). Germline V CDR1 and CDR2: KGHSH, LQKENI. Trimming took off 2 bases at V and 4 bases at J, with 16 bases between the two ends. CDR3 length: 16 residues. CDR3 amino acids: CASSPVAGWGSDTQYF. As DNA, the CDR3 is TGTGCCAGCTCACCAGTGGCGGGATGGGGCTCAGATACGCAGTATTTT.

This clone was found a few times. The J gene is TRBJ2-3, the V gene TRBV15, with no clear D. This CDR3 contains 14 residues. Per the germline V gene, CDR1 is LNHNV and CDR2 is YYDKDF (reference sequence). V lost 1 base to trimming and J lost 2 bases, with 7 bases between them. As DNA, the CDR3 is TGTGCCACCAGCAGAGGTAGTCCCACAGATACGCAGTATTTT. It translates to CATSRGSPTDTQYF.

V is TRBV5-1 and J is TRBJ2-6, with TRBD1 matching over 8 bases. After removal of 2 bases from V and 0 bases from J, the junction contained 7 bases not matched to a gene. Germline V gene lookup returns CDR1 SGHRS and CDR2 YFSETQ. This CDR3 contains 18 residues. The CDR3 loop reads CASSFGQGAGSGANVLTF. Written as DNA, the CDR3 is TGCGCCAGCAGCTTCGGACAGGGAGCGGGCTCTGGGGCCAACGTCCTGACTTTC.

The CDR3 reads CASSEGGGTDTQYF. CDR3 sequence (DNA): TGTGCCAGCAGTGAGGGAGGAGGAACAGATACGCAGTATTTT. This chain joins TRBV6-1 and TRBJ2-3; a possible D gene is TRBD2 (6 bases). The CDR3 runs 14 residues. Germline V lookup: CDR1 MNHNS, CDR2 SASEGT. Trimming cost V 3 bases and J 3 bases, with 10 bases left between them.

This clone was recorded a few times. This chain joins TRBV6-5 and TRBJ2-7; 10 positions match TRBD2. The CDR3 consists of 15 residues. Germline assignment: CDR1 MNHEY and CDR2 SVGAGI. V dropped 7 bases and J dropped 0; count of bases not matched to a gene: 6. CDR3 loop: CASTLLAGSSYEQYF. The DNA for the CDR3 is TGTGCCAGCACCCTACTAGCGGGAAGCTCCTACGAGCAGTACTTC.

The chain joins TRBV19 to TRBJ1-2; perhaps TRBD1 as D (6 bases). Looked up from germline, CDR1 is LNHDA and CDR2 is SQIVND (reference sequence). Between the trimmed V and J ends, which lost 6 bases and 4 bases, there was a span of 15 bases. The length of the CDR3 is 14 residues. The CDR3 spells CASSEDRGAYGYTF. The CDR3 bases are TGTGCCAGTAGCGAGGACAGAGGAGCCTATGGCTACACCTTC. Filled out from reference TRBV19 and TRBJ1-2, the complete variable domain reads DGGITQSPKYLFRKEGQNVTLSCEQNLNHDAMYWYRQDPGQGLRLIYYSQIVNDFQKGDIAEGYSVSREKKESFPLTVTSAQKNPTAFYLCASSEDRGAYGYTFGSGTRLTVV.

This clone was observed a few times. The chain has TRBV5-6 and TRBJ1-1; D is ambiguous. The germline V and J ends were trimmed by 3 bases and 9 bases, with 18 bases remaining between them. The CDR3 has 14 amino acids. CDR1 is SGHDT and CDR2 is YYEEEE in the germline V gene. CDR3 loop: CASSSPSEEGKAFF. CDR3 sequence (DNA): TGTGCCAGCAGCTCTCCTTCTGAGGAAGGCAAAGCTTTCTTT.

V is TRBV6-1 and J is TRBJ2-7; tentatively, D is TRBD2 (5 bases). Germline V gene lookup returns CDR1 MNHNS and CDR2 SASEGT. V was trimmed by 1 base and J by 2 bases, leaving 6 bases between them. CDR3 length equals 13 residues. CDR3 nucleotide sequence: TGTGCCAGCAGTGAAGGGGAGACCTACGAGCAGTACTTC. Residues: CASSEGETYEQYF.

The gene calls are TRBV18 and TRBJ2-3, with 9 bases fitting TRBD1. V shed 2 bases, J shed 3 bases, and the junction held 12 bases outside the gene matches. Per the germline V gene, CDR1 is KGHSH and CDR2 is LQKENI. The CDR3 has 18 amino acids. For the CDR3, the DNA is TGTGCCAGCTCACCATTTTACTCTGGGACAGGGAGGACAGATACGCAGTATTTT. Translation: CASSPFYSGTGRTDTQYF. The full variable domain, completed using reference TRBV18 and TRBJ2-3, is NAGVMQNPRHLVRRRGQEARLRCSPMKGHSHVYWYRQLPEEGLKFMVYLQKENIIDESGMPKERFSAEFPKEGPSILRIQQVVRGDSAAYFCASSPFYSGTGRTDTQYFGPGTRLTVL.

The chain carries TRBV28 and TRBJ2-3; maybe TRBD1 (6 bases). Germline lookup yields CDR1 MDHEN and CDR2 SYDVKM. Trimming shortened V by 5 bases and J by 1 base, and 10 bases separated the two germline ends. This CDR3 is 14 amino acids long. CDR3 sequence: CASSRQVRTDTQYF. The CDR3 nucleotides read TGTGCCAGCAGTCGACAGGTCCGCACAGATACGCAGTATTTT.

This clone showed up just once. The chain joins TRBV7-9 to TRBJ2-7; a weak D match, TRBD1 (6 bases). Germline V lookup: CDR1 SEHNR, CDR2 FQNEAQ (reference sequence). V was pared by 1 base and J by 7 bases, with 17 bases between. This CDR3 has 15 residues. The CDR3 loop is CASSLGPGASREQYF. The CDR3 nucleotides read TGTGCCAGCAGCTTAGGGCCAGGGGCCTCTAGAGAGCAGTACTTC.

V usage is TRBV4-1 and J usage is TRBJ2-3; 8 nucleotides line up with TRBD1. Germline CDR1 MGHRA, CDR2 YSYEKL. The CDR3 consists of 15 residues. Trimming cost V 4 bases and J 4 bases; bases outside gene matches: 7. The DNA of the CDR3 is TGCGCCAGCAGCCCTCCGGACAGGGTCCCAGATACGCAGTATTTT. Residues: CASSPPDRVPDTQYF.

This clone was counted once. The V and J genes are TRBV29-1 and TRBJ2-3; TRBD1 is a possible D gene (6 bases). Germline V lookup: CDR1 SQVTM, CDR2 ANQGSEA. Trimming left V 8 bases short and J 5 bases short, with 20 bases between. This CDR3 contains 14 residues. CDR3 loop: CSIVSAGAGDTQYF. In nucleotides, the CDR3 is TGCAGCATCGTGAGTGCAGGGGCGGGAGATACGCAGTATTTT.

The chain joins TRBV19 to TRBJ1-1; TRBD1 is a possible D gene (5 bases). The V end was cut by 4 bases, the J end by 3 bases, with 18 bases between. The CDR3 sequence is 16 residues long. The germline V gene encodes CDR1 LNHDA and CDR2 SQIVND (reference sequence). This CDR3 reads CASSNRRLGPDTEAFF. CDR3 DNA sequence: TGTGCCAGTAGTAATCGTAGGTTGGGGCCCGACACTGAAGCTTTCTTT.

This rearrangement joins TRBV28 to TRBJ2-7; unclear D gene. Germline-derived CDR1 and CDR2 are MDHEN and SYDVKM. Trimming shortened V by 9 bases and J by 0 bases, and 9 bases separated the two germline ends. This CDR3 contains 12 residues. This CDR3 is CASTPSSYEQYF. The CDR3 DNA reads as TGTGCCAGTACCCCTAGCTCCTACGAGCAGTACTTC. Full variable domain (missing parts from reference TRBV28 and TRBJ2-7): DVKVTQSSRYLVKRTGEKVFLECVQDMDHENMFWYRQDPGLGLRLIYFSYDVKMKEKGDIPEGYSVSREKKERFSLILESASTNQTSMYLCASTPSSYEQYFGPGTRLTVT.

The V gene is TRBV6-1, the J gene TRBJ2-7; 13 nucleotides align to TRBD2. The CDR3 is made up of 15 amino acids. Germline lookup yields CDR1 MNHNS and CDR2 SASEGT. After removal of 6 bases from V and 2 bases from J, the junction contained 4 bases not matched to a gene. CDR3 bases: TGTGCCAGCAGGGGACTAGCGGGGACGGCCTACGAGCAGTACTTC. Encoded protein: CASRGLAGTAYEQYF.

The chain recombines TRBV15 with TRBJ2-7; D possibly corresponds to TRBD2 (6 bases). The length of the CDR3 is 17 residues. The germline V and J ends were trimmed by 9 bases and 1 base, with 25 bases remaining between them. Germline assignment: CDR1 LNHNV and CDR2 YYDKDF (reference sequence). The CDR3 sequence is CATIESWEAEVSYEQYF. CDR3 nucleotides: TGTGCCACAATTGAATCCTGGGAGGCAGAAGTATCCTACGAGCAGTACTTC.

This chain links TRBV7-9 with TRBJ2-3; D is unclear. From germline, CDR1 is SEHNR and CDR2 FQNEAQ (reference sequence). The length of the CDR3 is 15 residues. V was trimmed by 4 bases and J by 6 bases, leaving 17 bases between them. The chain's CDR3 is CASSSPSELLDTQYF. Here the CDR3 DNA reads TGTGCCAGCAGCTCGCCTTCCGAATTACTCGATACGCAGTATTTT.

The CDR3, as DNA: TGTGCCAGCAGTTCGACTAGGGACCGGGGGGTAGAGACCCAGTACTTC. Amino acid sequence: CASSSTRDRGVETQYF. V is TRBV27 and J is TRBJ2-5; 7 positions match TRBD2. This CDR3 has 16 amino acids. Trimming removed 4 bases from V and 4 bases from J; junction bases left unmatched: 12. Germline V gene lookup returns CDR1 MNHEY and CDR2 SMNVEV (reference sequence).

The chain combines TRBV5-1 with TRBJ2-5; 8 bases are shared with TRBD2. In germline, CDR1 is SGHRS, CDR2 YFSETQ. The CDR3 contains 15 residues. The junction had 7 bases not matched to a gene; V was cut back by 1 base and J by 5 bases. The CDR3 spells CASSLIGGGLETQYF. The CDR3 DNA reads TGCGCCAGCAGCTTGATCGGCGGGGGGCTCGAGACCCAGTACTTC.

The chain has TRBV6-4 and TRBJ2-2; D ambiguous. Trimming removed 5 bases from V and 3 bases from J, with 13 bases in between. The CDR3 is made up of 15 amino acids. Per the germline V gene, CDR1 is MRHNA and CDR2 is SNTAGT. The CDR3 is CASSPSGAHTGELFF. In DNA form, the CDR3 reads TGTGCCAGCAGTCCCTCCGGTGCTCACACCGGGGAGCTGTTTTTT.

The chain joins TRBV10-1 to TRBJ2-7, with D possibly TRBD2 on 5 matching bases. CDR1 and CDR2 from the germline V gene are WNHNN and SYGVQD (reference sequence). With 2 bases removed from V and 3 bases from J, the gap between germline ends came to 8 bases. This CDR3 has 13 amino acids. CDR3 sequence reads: CASSEQAGYEQYF. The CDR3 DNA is TGCGCCAGCAGTGAGCAGGCGGGCTACGAGCAGTACTTC.